These 8 T cell receptor beta chains were all obtained from the same sample, sequenced in a study of molecular identifiers for immune sequencing clone quantification (dated by TCRdb to 2016 to 2019). Library method: PCR. Sequencing used an Illumina HiSeq 4000. TCRdb reworked the public reads: Q25 trimming with fastp, MiXCR clone assembly, productive beta chains retained. Rows with a matching CDR3 protein are joined into one entry that keeps the most common DNA and genes. In all, the sample holds about 640,000 distinct CDR3 sequences, and about 20% of those were seen once. Approximately 0.9% of the sample is taken by the ten largest. Source material: naive CD8+ T cells from blood, with Jurkat cell RNA spiked in. The cell subset or site label of this sample denotes: FACS-sorted CD8+CD4-CCR7+CD45RA+ naive T cells. The receptor source for this set is a human donor in good health. Some libraries in this study had Jurkat cell RNA spiked in.

As for this clonotype: The junction differs from germline at one of its ends, possibly a read error. The chain links TRBV19 to TRBJ1-1; a weak D match, TRBD1 (6 bases). The CDR3 contains 13 residues. The germline V gene encodes CDR1 LNHDA and CDR2 SQIVND (reference sequence). CDR3 region: CASSPRGATEAVF. As DNA, the CDR3 is TGTGCCAGTAGCCCACGGGGGGCCACTGAAGCTGTCTTT.

The chain combines TRBV6-4 with TRBJ2-1; TRBD2 is a possible D gene (6 bases). From germline, CDR1 is MRHNA and CDR2 SNTAGT. The CDR3 runs 15 residues. V lost 1 base and J lost 5, with 12 bases in between. The CDR3: CASSDYGGLHNEQFF. The DNA of the CDR3 is TGTGCCAGCAGTGACTACGGGGGTCTGCACAATGAGCAGTTCTTC.

This clonotype was recorded many times. V gene TRBV6-5 combines with J gene TRBJ1-1, with no clear D. In germline, CDR1 is MNHEY, CDR2 SVGAGI. This CDR3 has 13 residues. The V gene lost 2 bases and the J gene lost 7 bases, with 11 bases spanning the gap. The CDR3 DNA is TGTGCCAGCAGTTACGATGGTGGCCGTGAAGCTTTCTTT. Translating it yields CASSYDGGREAFF.

The chain combines TRBV20-1 with TRBJ2-5, with a tentative D call TRBD2 (6 bases). This CDR3 comprises 14 residues. The germline gives CDR1 DFQATT, CDR2 SNEGSKA (reference sequence). Between the trimmed V and J ends, which lost 6 bases and 5 bases, there was a span of 19 bases. The CDR3 DNA follows: TGCAGTGCCCGACTAGTTCGGGTCGGGGAGACCCAGTACTTC. Translated: CSARLVRVGETQYF.

Ten or more counts support this clonotype. The V call is TRBV4-3, the J call TRBJ2-7, with a tentative D call TRBD2 (5 bases). CDR1 and CDR2 (germline): LGHNA, YSLEER. This CDR3 region has 15 residues. V dropped 1 base and J dropped 0 bases, with 10 bases sitting between them. The DNA for the CDR3 is TGCGCCAGCAGCCAAGCTCAAGGGAGCTCCTACGAGCAGTACTTC. This sequence encodes CASSQAQGSSYEQYF.

In this sample, this clonotype turned up many times. This chain links TRBV24-1 with TRBJ1-1, with a tentative D call TRBD1 (6 bases). From germline, CDR1 is KGHDR and CDR2 SFDVKD. The CDR3 has 16 residues. V was clipped by 4 bases and J by 7 bases, with 21 bases between them. The CDR3 coding sequence is TGTGCCACCAGTGACTCAGGGAGGACAGAGGGTGGTGAAGCTTTCTTT. Its protein is CATSDSGRTEGGEAFF.

This clonotype has at least ten counts. This chain joins TRBV20-1 and TRBJ2-7; 7 bases are shared with TRBD2. This CDR3 spans 13 amino acids. The germline CDR1 and CDR2 sequences are DFQATT and SNEGSKA (reference sequence). J lost 6 bases, V lost 0 bases, and 5 bases had no gene match. DNA of the CDR3: TGCAGTGCTAGAGATGGGGGGGATCCCGAGCAGTACTTC. Protein sequence: CSARDGGDPEQYF.

On this clonotype itself: Just one base apart from a much larger clone, this may be a read error. The V and J genes are TRBV19 and TRBJ2-7; no clear D. The V gene's germline CDR1 is LNHDA and CDR2 SQIVND (reference sequence). With 5 bases removed from V and 7 bases from J, the gap between germline ends came to 15 bases. CDR3 length: 13 residues. CDR3 DNA sequence: TGTGCCAGTAGTGGAGCTGGTCCGGCTGAGCAGTACTTC. This codes for CASSGAGPAEQYF.